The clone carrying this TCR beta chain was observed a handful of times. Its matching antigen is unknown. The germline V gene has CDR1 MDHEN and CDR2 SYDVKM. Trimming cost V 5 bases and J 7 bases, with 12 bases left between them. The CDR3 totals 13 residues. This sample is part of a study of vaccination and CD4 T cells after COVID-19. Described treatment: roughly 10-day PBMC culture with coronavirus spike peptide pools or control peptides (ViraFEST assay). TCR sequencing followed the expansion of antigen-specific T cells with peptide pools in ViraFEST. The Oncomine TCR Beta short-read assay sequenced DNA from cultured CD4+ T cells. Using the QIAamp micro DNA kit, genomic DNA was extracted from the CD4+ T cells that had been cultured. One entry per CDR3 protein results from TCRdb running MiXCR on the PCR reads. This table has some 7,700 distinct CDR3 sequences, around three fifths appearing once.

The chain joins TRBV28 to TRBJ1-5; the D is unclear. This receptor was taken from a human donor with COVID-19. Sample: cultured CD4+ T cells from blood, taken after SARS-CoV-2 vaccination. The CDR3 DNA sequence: TGTGCCAGCAGTGCCACCAGAGAGCAGCCCCAGCATTTT. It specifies CASSATREQPQHF.